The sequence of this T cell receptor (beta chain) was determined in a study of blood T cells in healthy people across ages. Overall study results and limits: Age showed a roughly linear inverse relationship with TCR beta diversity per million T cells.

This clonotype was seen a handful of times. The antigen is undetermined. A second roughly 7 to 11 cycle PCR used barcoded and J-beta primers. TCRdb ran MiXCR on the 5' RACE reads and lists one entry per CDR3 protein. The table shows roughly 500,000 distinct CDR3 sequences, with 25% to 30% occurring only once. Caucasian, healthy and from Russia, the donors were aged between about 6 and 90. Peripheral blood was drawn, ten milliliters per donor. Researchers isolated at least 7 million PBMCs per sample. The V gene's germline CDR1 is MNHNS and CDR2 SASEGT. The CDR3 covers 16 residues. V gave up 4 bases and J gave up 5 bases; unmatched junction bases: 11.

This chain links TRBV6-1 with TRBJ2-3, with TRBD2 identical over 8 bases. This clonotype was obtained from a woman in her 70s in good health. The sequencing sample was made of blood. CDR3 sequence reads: CASSAKYGGAGDTQYF. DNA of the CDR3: TGTGCCAGCAGTGCCAAATACGGGGGGGCCGGAGATACGCAGTATTTT.